This T cell receptor (beta chain) appears in the sequencing data of a study of cytomegalovirus exposure and HLA in healthy donors. The CDR3 loop spans 17 amino acids. Notes on the study in general: In a later analysis, TCR association rates varied by HLA locus: DRB1 most, HLA-C fewest. Later analysis identified several of the most significant clusters that appeared linked to common viral pathogens. Follow-up analysis later connected one missense variant in DCLRE1C with trimming of TCR beta V- and J-genes. In a later analysis, a genetic analysis reported fewer productive-TCR N-insertions in an Asian-associated ancestry cluster than the cohort average.

PCR used 60 Vbeta primers and 13 Jbeta primers. The table came from immunoSEQ multiplex PCR; TCRdb's copy has only in-frame clones and leaves some out. The table has 200,000 to 250,000 clones, around 76% seen once. This clone was found once. The antigen remains undetermined. The clonotype originates from a woman between 40 and 50 years old in good health and CMV-seropositive. V usage is TRBV12-2 and J usage is TRBJ2-7; TRBD1 is the table's D call and was not checked against the DNA. TRBV12-2 is listed as a pseudogene. Sequenced material: PBMCs. The CDR3, as DNA: TGTGCAAGTCGCTTAGCCGTTTGTCAGGGTAGACCCTACGAGCAGTACTTC. Protein sequence: CASRLAVCQGRPYEQYF.